The 31 T cell receptor beta chains reported below all come from one sample, sequenced in a study of CD8+CD57+ T cells in acquired aplastic anemia. Genomic DNA constituted the template upon which TCR beta VDJ and CDR3 profiling was performed. From the reads, TCRdb called clonotypes with MiXCR, one entry per CDR3 protein. The sample comprises about 160,000 distinct CDR3 sequences, around 45% of which are singletons, and 1.1% rests with the top ten. Sequencing was performed on sorted CD4+, CD8+, or CD8+CD57+ T cells (not recorded which) from PBMCs. The receptors here all came from a human donor in good health.

This clonotype was counted only a few times. CDR3 amino acids: CATSGDRGGYEQYF. The DNA for the CDR3 is TGTGCCACCAGCGGGGACAGGGGCGGGTACGAGCAGTACTTC. J is TRBJ2-7 and V is TRBV15; 10 positions agree with TRBD1. Germline V gene lookup returns CDR1 LNHNV and CDR2 YYDKDF (reference sequence). CDR3 size: 14 residues. Trimming at V came to 5 bases and at J to 4 bases, leaving 5 bases not matched to a gene.

This clonotype was recorded many times. J is TRBJ1-1 and V is TRBV7-2; 8 bases line up with TRBD1. With V trimmed by 0 bases and J by 0 bases, 9 bases remained unmatched. The CDR3 has 18 amino acids. Per the germline V gene, CDR1 is SGHTA and CDR2 is FQGNSA. As DNA, the CDR3 is TGTGCCAGCAGCTTAGCGATGGGGACAGGAATCATGAACACTGAAGCTTTCTTT. It codes for CASSLAMGTGIMNTEAFF. Full variable domain (rest looked up from reference TRBV7-2 and TRBJ1-1): GAGVSQSPSNKVTEKGKDVELRCDPISGHTALYWYRQSLGQGLEFLIYFQGNSAPDKSGLPSDRFSAERTGGSVSTLTIQRTQQEDSAVYLCASSLAMGTGIMNTEAFFGQGTRLTVV.

In its sample, this clonotype was seen a few times. The CDR3 nucleotides read TGTGCCAGCGGAGCGGGAGCTCTCGGGGAGCAGTACTTC. This translates into CASGAGALGEQYF. This chain uses TRBV2 with TRBJ2-7, with 8 bases matching TRBD2. J lost 7 bases, V lost 8 bases, and 10 bases had no gene match. Germline values: CDR1 SNHLY, CDR2 FYNNEI. The length of the CDR3 is 13 residues.

This clonotype was seen ten or more times. This chain uses TRBV20-1 with TRBJ2-7; possibly TRBD1 for D (6 bases). V dropped 7 bases and J dropped 6 bases, with 7 bases sitting between them. Germline CDR1 and CDR2: DFQATT and SNEGSKA (reference sequence). This CDR3 has 9 residues. The CDR3 sequence is CSGGPEQYF. CDR3 coding DNA: TGCAGTGGGGGGCCCGAGCAGTACTTC.

This clonotype was recorded at least ten times. As DNA, the CDR3 is TGTGCCAGTAAAACAGGGCTGAACACTGAAGCTTTCTTT. Translating gives CASKTGLNTEAFF. The chain couples TRBV19 to TRBJ1-1; a weak D match, TRBD1 (6 bases). CDR1 is LNHDA and CDR2 is SQIVND in the germline V gene (reference sequence). The CDR3 has 13 amino acids. V lost 7 bases and J lost 0, with 9 bases in between.

This rearrangement joins TRBV7-3 to TRBJ1-1; D unclear. Trimming shortened V by 0 bases and J by 7 bases, and 9 bases separated the two germline ends. CDR1 and CDR2 (germline): SGHTA, FQGTGA. The CDR3 has 13 amino acids. CDR3 region: CASSLTDSGEAFF. DNA of the CDR3: TGTGCCAGCAGCTTAACGGATAGCGGTGAAGCTTTCTTT.

The chain joins TRBV12-3 or TRBV12-4 to TRBJ1-4; 7 bases agree with TRBD1. The CDR3 sequence is 13 residues long. V trimming: 6 bases; J trimming: 8 bases; junction bases outside the gene matches: 6. CDR3: CASSSGTAEKLFF. The CDR3 nucleotides are TGTGCCAGCAGCAGCGGGACAGCAGAAAAACTGTTTTTT.

This clonotype was found once. The rearrangement joins TRBV10-3 to TRBJ1-6; D uncertain. The CDR3 loop spans 14 amino acids. The V gene's germline CDR1 is ENHRY and CDR2 SYGVKD. Trimming left V 1 base short and J 10 bases short, with 11 bases between. The CDR3 sequence is CAISEFAGRSPLHF. The DNA of the CDR3 is TGTGCCATCAGTGAGTTCGCCGGACGGTCACCCCTCCACTTT.

This clonotype has ten or more counts. This chain links TRBV6-4 with TRBJ1-6, with 8 bases fitting TRBD1. Looked up from germline, CDR1 is MRHNA and CDR2 is SNTAGT. V was pared by 4 bases and J by 7 bases, with 6 bases of the junction left unmatched. This CDR3 is built from 15 residues. The CDR3: CASSAQGALNSPLHF. CDR3 coding DNA: TGTGCCAGCAGTGCCCAGGGGGCGCTGAATTCACCCCTCCACTTT.

A few counts support this clonotype. The rearrangement joins TRBV6-2 or TRBV6-3 to TRBJ2-1; TRBD1 aligns across 12 bases. The ends lost 7 bases at V and 6 bases at J; junction bases unmatched: 7. This CDR3 contains 15 residues. Germline V gives CDR1 MNHEY, CDR2 SVGEGT. This CDR3 reads CASNAGTGGRNEQFF. In DNA form, the CDR3 reads TGTGCCAGCAACGCCGGGACAGGGGGCCGCAATGAGCAGTTCTTC.

At least ten counts were recorded for this clonotype. This rearrangement joins TRBV12-3 or TRBV12-4 to TRBJ1-1; D possibly corresponds to TRBD1 (5 bases). The CDR3 runs 14 residues. V was shortened by 7 bases and J by 5 bases, with 17 bases between the two germline ends. The CDR3 protein is CASILAGGGTEAFF. The CDR3 DNA is TGTGCCAGCATCCTAGCGGGGGGTGGGACTGAAGCTTTCTTT.

This clonotype came up many times. The rearrangement joins TRBV6-6 to TRBJ2-5; tentatively, D is TRBD2 (5 bases). CDR1 is MNHNY and CDR2 is SVGAGI in the germline V gene (reference sequence). The V and J ends lost 0 bases and 5 bases respectively, with 10 bases between them. This CDR3 comprises 14 residues. The CDR3 bases are TGTGCCAGCAGTTACTCGGTAACGGGGGAGACCCAGTACTTC. Translation: CASSYSVTGETQYF.

In its sample, this clonotype was seen many times. The chain joins TRBV12-5 to TRBJ2-5; D remains ambiguous. Looked up from germline, CDR1 is LGHNT and CDR2 is FRNRAP. The germline V and J ends were trimmed by 1 base and 3 bases, with 0 bases remaining between them. The CDR3 contains 11 residues. The CDR3 region has the DNA TGTGCTAGTGGTTTGGAAGAGACCCAGTACTTC. This encodes CASGLEETQYF.

This clonotype came up many times. This chain links TRBV25-1 with TRBJ1-4, with D possibly TRBD1 on 6 matching bases. The V and J ends lost 1 base and 7 bases respectively, with 13 bases between them. CDR1 is MGHDK and CDR2 is SYGVNS in the germline V gene. This CDR3 contains 15 residues. CDR3 nucleotide sequence: TGTGCCAGCAGTGAATCCCGGGGGGCGGCTGAAAAACTGTTTTTT. As protein: CASSESRGAAEKLFF.

The chain uses TRBV7-8 and TRBJ2-7, with 10 bases fitting TRBD2. The CDR3 runs to 13 residues. The V gene's germline CDR1 is SGHVS and CDR2 FQNEAQ. The trim removed 6 bases at V and 2 bases at J, leaving 1 base unmatched. CDR3 DNA sequence: TGTGCCAGCAGTACTAGCGGGGCCTACGAGCAGTACTTC. This codes for CASSTSGAYEQYF.

The chain employs TRBV2 and TRBJ1-4, with a possible D match to TRBD1 (5 bases). Germline CDR1 reads SNHLY; CDR2 reads FYNNEI. This CDR3 is built from 15 residues. Between the trimmed V and J ends, which lost 2 bases and 7 bases, there was a span of 14 bases. As DNA, the CDR3 is TGTGCCAGCAGTGAACAGGCCTCTGGGGGTGAAAAACTGTTTTTT. As protein: CASSEQASGGEKLFF.

A few counts support this clonotype. This could be a read error, since a much larger clone is one nucleotide away. DNA of the CDR3: TGCAGTGCTAGAGCCAATTGGGGAAGCAATGAGCAGTTCTTC. This sequence encodes CSARANWGSNEQFF. The chain joins TRBV20-1 to TRBJ2-1; D remains unclear. CDR3 length: 14 residues. Germline V gene data show CDR1 as DFQATT and CDR2 as SNEGSKA (reference sequence). Trimming removed 1 base at V and 6 bases at J, with 13 bases between.

To note about this clonotype: This sequence may be a read error, since a much larger clone differs from it by one base. V and J are TRBV6-1 and TRBJ2-1, with TRBD2 matching over 9 bases. Germline CDR1 reads MNHNS; CDR2 reads SASEGT. The CDR3 runs 15 residues. The CDR3 region is CASSRFSGSSNERFF. The CDR3 bases are TGTGCCAGCAGCCGATTTAGCGGGAGCTCGAATGAGCGGTTCTTC.

This clonotype showed up just a few times. The chain carries TRBV19 and TRBJ2-2; 8 nucleotides align to TRBD1. J gave up 7 bases and V 3 bases, and 7 bases lay outside the gene matches. This CDR3 is 15 amino acids long. In germline, CDR1 is LNHDA, CDR2 SQIVND (reference sequence). DNA of the CDR3: TGTGCCAGTAGTATCCAGGGGGCGCGCGGCGGGGAGCTGTTTTTT. It encodes CASSIQGARGGELFF.

The chain recombines TRBV19 with TRBJ1-4; D unclear. Germline values: CDR1 LNHDA, CDR2 SQIVND (reference sequence). V was clipped by 10 bases and J by 0 bases, with 15 bases between them. The CDR3 has 15 amino acids. CDR3 coding DNA: TGTGCCACAACCGATACGAGGGCAACTAATGAAAAACTGTTTTTT. This encodes CATTDTRATNEKLFF.

V usage is TRBV27 and J usage is TRBJ2-5; the D gene is possibly TRBD2 (7 bases). This CDR3 is 14 amino acids long. V lost 1 base, J lost 9 bases, and 15 bases lay in between. Germline V gives CDR1 MNHEY, CDR2 SMNVEV (reference sequence). CDR3 DNA: TGTGCCAGCAGTTTATTTAGACTAGGGGGGGCCCAGTACTTC. This codes for CASSLFRLGGAQYF.

Of note for this clonotype: This may come from a read error, since a much larger clone is one base off. The rearrangement links TRBV12-3 or TRBV12-4 to TRBJ1-1; unclear D gene. The CDR3 consists of 14 residues. Trimming removed 3 bases at V and 0 bases at J, with 8 bases between. As DNA, the CDR3 is TGTGCCAGCAGTTTGAGCAGCGTGAACACTGAAGCTTTCTTT. As protein: CASSLSSVNTEAFF.

The CDR3 here is CASSLAGQGEEDNSPLHF. DNA of the CDR3: TGTGCCAGCAGCTTAGCCGGACAGGGGGAAGAAGATAATTCACCCCTCCACTTT. This sequence joins TRBV11-1 and TRBJ1-6, with TRBD1 identical over 10 bases. V shed 0 bases and J 5 bases; nucleotides not matched to a gene: 7. The CDR3 extends over 18 amino acids. Germline values: CDR1 SGHAT, CDR2 FQDESV (reference sequence).

This clonotype was counted at least ten times. This sequence joins TRBV7-8 and TRBJ2-7; D gene unclear. The CDR3 spans 14 residues. The germline gives CDR1 SGHVS, CDR2 FQNEAQ. Trimming took off 3 bases at V and 1 base at J, with 10 bases between the two ends. The CDR3 nucleotides are TGTGCCAGCAGCTTGGTTTGGAGTTCCTACGAGCAGTACTTC. Encoded protein: CASSLVWSSYEQYF.

As concerns this clonotype: No conserved phenylalanine or tryptophan is present at the end of the CDR3, so a read error is the likely explanation. The chain combines TRBV29-1 with TRBJ1-2; 7 nucleotides agree with TRBD1. CDR1 and CDR2 from the germline V gene are SQVTM and ANQGSEA. Trimming removed 6 bases from V and 0 bases from J; junction bases left unmatched: 4. The length of the CDR3 is 13 residues. This CDR3 reads CSVRTGSNYGYTL. CDR3 sequence (DNA): TGCAGCGTGCGGACAGGTTCTAACTATGGCTACACCCTC.

The sample holds many counts of this clonotype. The rearrangement joins TRBV4-1 to TRBJ2-7; TRBD1 matches at 9 bases. The CDR3 loop spans 15 amino acids. Germline assignment: CDR1 MGHRA and CDR2 YSYEKL. V was pared by 4 bases and J by 5 bases, with 9 bases of the junction left unmatched. The CDR3 nucleotides read TGCGCCAGCAGCCTCGTAGGACAGGGGAGAGACGAGCAGTACTTC. It is translated as CASSLVGQGRDEQYF.

There are many counts of this clonotype. The V call is TRBV2, the J call TRBJ1-6, with D perhaps TRBD1 (5 bases). V was pared by 0 bases and J by 10 bases, with 13 bases between. The CDR3 totals 15 residues. The germline V gene encodes CDR1 SNHLY and CDR2 FYNNEI. CDR3 residues: CASSEALTRVSPLHF. In nucleotides, the CDR3 is TGTGCCAGCAGTGAAGCATTGACCAGGGTGTCACCCCTCCACTTT.

J is TRBJ1-4 and V is TRBV12-3 or TRBV12-4, with D perhaps matching TRBD1 (5 bases). V was pared by 2 bases and J by 5 bases, with 9 bases between. The CDR3 contains 14 residues. CDR3 in DNA: TGTGCCAGCAGTTTACACGGGGGAAATGAAAAACTGTTTTTT. This gives the protein CASSLHGGNEKLFF.

Remarks on this clonotype: One end of the junction is discordant with germline, which a read error may explain. The CDR3: CASSSPTGTQYF. In nucleotides, the CDR3 is TGTGCCAGCAGCTCGCCCACAGGTACGCAGTATTTT. V usage is TRBV11-2 and J usage is TRBJ2-3, with D possibly being TRBD1 (5 bases). Germline loops: CDR1 SGHAT, CDR2 FQNNGV. The CDR3 extends over 12 amino acids.

The chain joins TRBV2 to TRBJ1-1, with a weak D call TRBD1 (5 bases). The CDR3 has 14 residues. Between the trimmed V and J ends, which lost 5 bases and 6 bases, there was a span of 16 bases. Germline V CDR1 and CDR2: SNHLY, FYNNEI. The CDR3 reads CASSNRDSGAEAFF. CDR3 in DNA: TGTGCCAGCAGTAACCGAGACAGCGGGGCTGAAGCTTTCTTT.

This clonotype was counted only a few times. The chain uses TRBV15 and TRBJ1-2; D unresolved. The CDR3 covers 14 residues. Germline V gene sequence: CDR1 LNHNV, CDR2 YYDKDF (reference sequence). With 4 bases removed from V and 1 base from J, the gap between germline ends came to 10 bases. The CDR3: CATSKGGDNYGYTF. The DNA for the CDR3 is TGTGCCACCAGCAAGGGCGGCGATAACTATGGCTACACCTTC.